These 7 T cell receptor beta chains were sequenced from one sample in a study of T-cell memory formation after mild COVID-19 (dated by TCRdb to about 2021). To prepare the library, 5' RACE was applied. The listed sequencing device is Illumina NovaSeq 6000. Using fastp trimming at Q25 and MiXCR clonotype assembly, TCRdb reanalyzed the public sequencing data and kept in-frame beta chains. Every distinct CDR3 protein forms one entry, paired with its most common genes and DNA. The sample profile shows more than 350,000 distinct CDR3 sequences; roughly 15% of them were found once. The ten top clones hold roughly 21% of the sample. Material: PBMCs or a T cell subset sorted from them (not recorded which). Receptor source: a man aged 18 to 29 who had mild COVID-19 (a few samples of this study predate the infection). The sample titles of this study are shuffled in the database, so cell type and time point are left out; the donor was told from shared clones.

This clonotype was counted only a few times. This chain joins TRBV10-3 and TRBJ1-2; no firm D call. CDR1 is ENHRY and CDR2 is SYGVKD in the germline V gene. The CDR3 consists of 13 residues. V was cut by 6 bases and J by 5 bases, with 13 bases left in between. In DNA, the CDR3 is TGTGCCATCAGCCGAGAGGTTGGATATGGCTACACCTTC. This gives the protein CAISREVGYGYTF.

At least ten counts were recorded for this clonotype. The chain uses TRBV7-9 and TRBJ1-2; unclear D gene. Germline CDR1 and CDR2: SEHNR and FQNEAQ (reference sequence). The CDR3 runs to 14 residues. V was clipped by 3 bases and J by 4 bases, with 12 bases between them. Written as DNA, the CDR3 is TGTGCCAGCAGCTTTTCCTTGGAAGGCTATGGCTACACCTTC. Its protein product is CASSFSLEGYGYTF.

There are many counts of this clonotype. The genes are TRBV19 and TRBJ2-3, with D possibly TRBD1 on 6 matching bases. Germline V gene sequence: CDR1 LNHDA, CDR2 SQIVND (reference sequence). The length of the CDR3 is 14 residues. Trimming took off 5 bases at V and 6 bases at J, with 15 bases between the two ends. The CDR3 DNA sequence: TGTGCCAGTAGTTCAGACAGGCGGAGGGATACGCAGTATTTT. Protein: CASSSDRRRDTQYF.

The chain has TRBV7-2 and TRBJ2-7, with TRBD1 as a possible D gene (7 bases). This CDR3 comprises 15 residues. The germline CDR1 and CDR2 sequences are SGHTA and FQGNSA. The ends were cut back, 5 bases at V and 6 bases at J, with 20 bases in the middle. CDR3 sequence reads: CASSPRGTDVGEQYF. CDR3 DNA: TGTGCCAGCAGCCCTCGCGGGACAGACGTGGGCGAGCAGTACTTC.

This clonotype occurred a few times. The rearrangement joins TRBV7-9 to TRBJ2-3; D is possibly TRBD2 (6 bases). Trimming removed 3 bases from V and 2 bases from J, with 9 bases in between. There are 14 residues in the CDR3. Per germline, CDR1 SEHNR and CDR2 FQNEAQ (reference sequence). This CDR3 is CASSLPGLTDTQYF. The CDR3 bases are TGTGCCAGCAGCTTGCCGGGACTCACAGATACGCAGTATTTT.

There are a few counts of this clonotype. This sequence joins TRBV7-2 and TRBJ1-1, with D possibly being TRBD1 (5 bases). Trimming removed 5 bases from V and 2 bases from J, with 12 bases in between. The CDR3 is made up of 14 amino acids. The germline gives CDR1 SGHTA, CDR2 FQGNSA. The CDR3: CASSGWGFNTEAFF. The CDR3 coding sequence is TGTGCCAGCAGCGGGTGGGGCTTTAACACTGAAGCTTTCTTT. The complete variable domain, with remaining parts taken from reference TRBV7-2 and TRBJ1-1, reads GAGVSQSPSNKVTEKGKDVELRCDPISGHTALYWYRQSLGQGLEFLIYFQGNSAPDKSGLPSDRFSAERTGGSVSTLTIQRTQQEDSAVYLCASSGWGFNTEAFFGQGTRLTVV.

This clonotype was recorded a few times. The genes are TRBV7-2 and TRBJ2-5, with TRBD2 matching 9 bases. V was pared by 0 bases and J by 8 bases, with 10 bases of the junction left unmatched. The germline CDR1 and CDR2 sequences are SGHTA and FQGNSA. This CDR3 has 16 amino acids. The CDR3 coding sequence is TGTGCCAGCAGCTTAGCCTCACTAGCGGGCTCTTTAACCCAGTACTTC. Translating it yields CASSLASLAGSLTQYF.